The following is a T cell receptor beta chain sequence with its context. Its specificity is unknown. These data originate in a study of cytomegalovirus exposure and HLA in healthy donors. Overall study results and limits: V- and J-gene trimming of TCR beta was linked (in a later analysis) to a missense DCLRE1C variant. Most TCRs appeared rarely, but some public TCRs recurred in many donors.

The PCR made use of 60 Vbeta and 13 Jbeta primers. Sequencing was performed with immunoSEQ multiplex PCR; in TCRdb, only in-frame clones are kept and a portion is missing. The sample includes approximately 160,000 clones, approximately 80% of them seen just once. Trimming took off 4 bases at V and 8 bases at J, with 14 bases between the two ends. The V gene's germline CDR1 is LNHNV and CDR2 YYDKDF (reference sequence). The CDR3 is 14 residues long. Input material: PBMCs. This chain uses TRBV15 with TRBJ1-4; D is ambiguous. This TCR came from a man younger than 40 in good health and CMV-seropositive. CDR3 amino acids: CATSNRGIWEKLFF. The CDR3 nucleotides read TGTGCCACCAGCAACCGAGGAATTTGGGAAAAACTGTTTTTT.